Sequencing of this T cell receptor (beta chain) was carried out in a study of T cell changes during pregnancy in multiple sclerosis. Sequencing was performed with immunoSEQ multiplex PCR; in TCRdb, only in-frame clones are kept and a portion is missing. This repertoire shows tens of thousands of clones, approximately 90% found once; its top ten account for under 1.5%. Sequences were derived from CD4+ T cells from peripheral blood mononuclear cells, sampled in the second trimester of pregnancy. The origin of this receptor is a female donor with multiple sclerosis, enrolled in a pregnancy study.

CDR3 in amino acids: CASSIRGGYINNEQFF. In DNA, the CDR3 is TGTGCCAGTAGTATACGGGGAGGATATATTAATAATGAGCAGTTCTTC. The V call is TRBV19, the J call TRBJ2-1, with D possibly TRBD2 on 6 matching bases. V lost 2 bases, J lost 7 bases, and 18 bases lay in between. The CDR3 is made up of 16 amino acids. Per germline, CDR1 LNHDA and CDR2 SQIVND (reference sequence).